Described below is a single TCR beta chain sequence and its context. Its specificity is not known. Data came from immunoSEQ multiplex PCR; TCRdb stores just in-frame clones and leaves some out. The sample lists about 680,000 clones, 89% occurring once. This specimen belongs to a study of Ad26.COV2.S vaccination and SARS-CoV-2 variants. Study as a whole: Trial arm assignment for the donor was COV1001 Ad26.COV2.S.

General observations from the study: While placebo recipients had lower spike-specific TCR breadth, vaccine recipients had more.

Treatment noted: roughly 20 received Ad26.COV2.S at low or high dose, single or two shots; roughly 5 received placebo; per-sample allocation not given. Collection of the samples took place on day 63 after the first injection of vaccine or placebo. The CDR3 is 12 residues long. V was trimmed by 4 bases and J by 5 bases, leaving 10 bases between them. Germline V CDR1 and CDR2: SGHNT, YYREEE (reference sequence). The sequences come from peripheral blood, collected in a trial of Ad26.COV2.S vaccine versus placebo. J is TRBJ2-7 and V is TRBV5-4; unclear D gene. The sequence was obtained from a person aged 18-65 years who received the Ad26.COV2.S COVID-19 vaccine or a placebo. The DNA for the CDR3 is TGTGCCAGCAGCCCCGGGTTTAACGAGCAGTACTTC. Translation gives CASSPGFNEQYF. Supplemented by reference TRBV5-4 and TRBJ2-7, the full variable domain reads ETGVTQSPTHLIKTRGQQVTLRCSSQSGHNTVSWYQQALGQGPQFIFQYYREEENGRGNFPPRFSGLQFPNYSSELNVNALELDDSALYLCASSPGFNEQYFGPGTRLTVT.